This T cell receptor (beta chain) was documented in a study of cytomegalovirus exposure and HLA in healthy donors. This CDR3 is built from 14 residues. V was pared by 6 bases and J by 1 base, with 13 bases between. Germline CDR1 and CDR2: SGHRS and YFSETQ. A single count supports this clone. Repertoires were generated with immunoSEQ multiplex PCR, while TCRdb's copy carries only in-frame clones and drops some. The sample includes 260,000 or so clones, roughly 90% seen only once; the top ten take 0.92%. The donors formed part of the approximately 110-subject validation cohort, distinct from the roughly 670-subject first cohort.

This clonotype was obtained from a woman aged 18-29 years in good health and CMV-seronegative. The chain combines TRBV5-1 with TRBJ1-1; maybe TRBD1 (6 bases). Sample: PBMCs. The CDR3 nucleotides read TGCGCCAGCACCACCCGGGGGGCGAACACTGAAGCTTTCTTT. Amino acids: CASTTRGANTEAFF.